The 16 T cell receptor beta chains below all came from one sample that was sequenced in a study of cytotoxic CD8 clonotypes in ibrutinib-treated CLL. Using immunoSEQ multiplex PCR, the repertoire was profiled, and TCRdb retains in-frame clones only, with some absent. The sample consists of roughly 180,000 clones, about four fifths of them appearing once. The sequencing here drew on PBMCs, taken after 24 months of ibrutinib treatment. All receptors come from a human donor with chronic lymphocytic leukemia.

The V call is TRBV11-1, the J call TRBJ2-1; TRBD1 aligns across 10 bases. Trimming cost V 5 bases and J 5 bases; bases outside gene matches: 6. The CDR3 contains 15 residues. Germline assignment: CDR1 SGHAT and CDR2 FQDESV (reference sequence). CDR3 protein: CASSRGTGVDNEQFF. The CDR3, as DNA: TGTGCCAGCAGCCGCGGGACAGGGGTTGACAATGAGCAGTTCTTC.

The rearrangement links TRBV11-2 to TRBJ2-7, with TRBD2 matching over 8 bases. Germline CDR1 SGHAT, CDR2 FQNNGV. Trimming at V came to 5 bases and at J to 4 bases, leaving 10 bases not matched to a gene. CDR3 length equals 15 residues. The CDR3 sequence: CASSTAGVVGYEQYF. The CDR3 DNA sequence: TGTGCCAGCAGCACAGCGGGAGTGGTCGGATACGAGCAGTACTTC. The full variable domain, in which reference TRBV11-2 and TRBJ2-7 provide the parts outside the CDR3, is EAGVAQSPRYKIIEKRQSVAFWCNPISGHATLYWYQQILGQGPKLLIQFQNNGVVDDSQLPKDRFSAERLKGVDSTLKIQPAKLEDSAVYLCASSTAGVVGYEQYFGPGTRLTVT.

The chain combines TRBV9 with TRBJ2-2; possible D gene TRBD2, 6 bases. Looked up from germline, CDR1 is SGDLS and CDR2 is YYNGEE. The V end was cut by 3 bases, the J end by 0 bases, with 9 bases between. This CDR3 region has 15 residues. CDR3 in amino acids: CASSGTNTNTGELFF. In DNA, the CDR3 is TGTGCCAGCAGCGGGACTAACACGAACACCGGGGAGCTGTTTTTT.

The chain recombines TRBV9 with TRBJ2-7; D is perhaps TRBD1 or TRBD2 (5 bases each). The CDR3 runs 14 residues. The germline V and J ends were trimmed by 0 bases and 0 bases, with 7 bases remaining between them. Germline assignment: CDR1 SGDLS and CDR2 YYNGEE. Written as DNA, the CDR3 is TGTGCCAGCAGCGTAGAAGGGACCTCCTACGAGCAGTACTTC. Translating gives CASSVEGTSYEQYF.

This clone came up a few times. This chain links TRBV18 with TRBJ1-5; D is uncertain. Looked up from germline, CDR1 is KGHSH and CDR2 is LQKENI. The V end lost 3 bases, the J end lost 6 bases, and 9 bases lay between the germline ends. The CDR3 contains 13 residues. The CDR3 DNA reads as TGTGCCAGCTCACCGAGGACGGGTCAGCCCCAGCATTTT. This encodes CASSPRTGQPQHF. Looking up the rest from reference TRBV18 and TRBJ1-5 gives the full variable domain: NAGVMQNPRHLVRRRGQEARLRCSPMKGHSHVYWYRQLPEEGLKFMVYLQKENIIDESGMPKERFSAEFPKEGPSILRIQQVVRGDSAAYFCASSPRTGQPQHFGDGTRLSIL.

The sample holds one count of this clone. The chain links TRBV30 to TRBJ2-1; D possibly corresponds to TRBD1 (6 bases). The germline V and J ends were trimmed by 1 base and 6 bases, with 13 bases remaining between them. CDR1 and CDR2 from the germline V gene are GTSNPN and SVGIG (reference sequence). The CDR3 spans 14 residues. CDR3 loop: CAWSEVDRRNEQFF. CDR3 nucleotide sequence: TGTGCCTGGAGTGAAGTCGACAGGCGCAATGAGCAGTTCTTC.

The rearrangement links TRBV18 to TRBJ1-5; tentative D call: TRBD1 (5 bases). This CDR3 contains 15 residues. Germline values: CDR1 KGHSH, CDR2 LQKENI. The V end was cut by 2 bases, the J end by 5 bases, with 13 bases between. The CDR3 loop reads CASSPTGGPDQPQHF. DNA for the CDR3: TGTGCCAGCTCACCAACGGGGGGTCCGGATCAGCCCCAGCATTTT.

This chain links TRBV7-8 with TRBJ1-1; 7 nucleotides match TRBD1. Germline V gene lookup returns CDR1 SGHVS and CDR2 FQNEAQ. CDR3 length: 16 residues. The V gene end was trimmed by 3 bases and the J gene end by 0 bases; junction bases not matched to a gene: 7. The CDR3 protein is CASSLVTGTVNTEAFF. The CDR3 DNA reads as TGTGCCAGCAGCTTGGTTACCGGGACAGTGAACACTGAAGCTTTCTTT.

V and J are TRBV7-9 and TRBJ2-7; 11 positions match TRBD1. This CDR3 spans 14 amino acids. Trimming cost V 6 bases and J 5 bases; bases outside gene matches: 6. The germline V gene has CDR1 SEHNR and CDR2 FQNEAQ (reference sequence). The CDR3, as DNA: TGTGCCAGCAGACGGACAGGGGGCGGCGACGAGCAGTACTTC. Encoded protein: CASRRTGGGDEQYF. Variable domain in full (rest from reference TRBV7-9 and TRBJ2-7): DTGVSQNPRHKITKRGQNVTFRCDPISEHNRLYWYRQTLGQGPEFLTYFQNEAQLEKSRLLSDRFSAERPKGSFSTLEIQRTEQGDSAMYLCASRRTGGGDEQYFGPGTRLTVT.

The chain couples TRBV29-1 to TRBJ1-1; D ambiguous. The CDR3 spans 13 residues. V gave up 0 bases and J gave up 4 bases, with 9 bases separating them. Germline V gives CDR1 SQVTM, CDR2 ANQGSEA. CDR3 DNA: TGCAGCGTTGAAGATGCGTTAACCACTGAAGCTTTCTTT. It codes for CSVEDALTTEAFF.

The chain joins TRBV28 to TRBJ2-7; the match to TRBD1 covers 7 bases. The CDR3 sequence is 14 residues long. Trimming at V came to 7 bases and at J to 2 bases, leaving 8 bases not matched to a gene. CDR1 is MDHEN and CDR2 is SYDVKM in the germline V gene. As DNA, the CDR3 is TGTGCCAGCACCCCACAGGGGAGAACCTACGAGCAGTACTTC. Its protein product is CASTPQGRTYEQYF.

The rearrangement links TRBV19 to TRBJ2-5; 7 bases align to TRBD2. In germline, CDR1 is LNHDA, CDR2 SQIVND (reference sequence). The CDR3 extends over 15 amino acids. Losses at the gene ends were 5 bases for V and 0 bases for J; bases not matched to a gene: 6. The CDR3, as DNA: TGTGCCAGTAGTGGTAGCGGGTGGTACCAAGAGACCCAGTACTTC. It is translated as CASSGSGWYQETQYF.

The CDR3 nucleotides read TGTGCCAGCAGCGTAGGAGGGGAAAGGGGCAATCAGCCCCAGCATTTT. Its translation: CASSVGGERGNQPQHF. The V and J genes are TRBV9 and TRBJ1-5; D perhaps matches TRBD1 (5 bases). The CDR3 sequence is 16 residues long. CDR1 is SGDLS and CDR2 is YYNGEE in the germline V gene. V dropped 0 bases and J dropped 2 bases, with 12 bases sitting between them. Supplemented by reference TRBV9 and TRBJ1-5, the full variable domain reads DSGVTQTPKHLITATGQRVTLRCSPRSGDLSVYWYQQSLDQGLQFLIQYYNGEERAKGNILERFSAQQFPDLHSELNLSSLELGDSALYFCASSVGGERGNQPQHFGDGTRLSIL.

This chain uses TRBV6-1 with TRBJ2-7; D might be TRBD2 (5 bases). V was trimmed by 1 base and J by 3 bases, leaving 25 bases between them. CDR3 length: 19 residues. Germline V gene data show CDR1 as MNHNS and CDR2 as SASEGT. The CDR3 region has the DNA TGTGCCAGCAGTGAAGTGGTGGAGCGGCCCTATGATCTAGACTACGAGCAGTACTTC. Protein: CASSEVVERPYDLDYEQYF.

The chain uses TRBV6-5 and TRBJ2-7, with a weak D call TRBD2 (5 bases). The ends were cut back, 0 bases at V and 3 bases at J, with 9 bases in the middle. CDR3 size: 14 residues. The germline gives CDR1 MNHEY, CDR2 SVGAGI. This CDR3 is CASSYSERNYEQYF. Written as DNA, the CDR3 is TGTGCCAGCAGTTACTCGGAGCGGAACTACGAGCAGTACTTC.

The chain recombines TRBV7-9 with TRBJ1-5; the D is unclear. Germline-derived CDR1 and CDR2 are SEHNR and FQNEAQ (reference sequence). V lost 3 bases and J lost 2, with 11 bases in between. The CDR3 contains 15 residues. Written as DNA, the CDR3 is TGTGCCAGCAGCTTGGTAGGGTCAGGCAATCAGCCCCAGCATTTT. It is translated as CASSLVGSGNQPQHF.